Below, one TCR beta chain is given with its context. Its specific antigen is unknown. It has no much larger one-base neighbor in the sample; base qualities were not kept. The sample belongs to a study of long-term antiretroviral therapy in people with HIV (dated by TCRdb to between 2021 and 2024). For the study in its entirety: Collection of the earliest samples took place about a decade ahead of the 2015 WHO recommendation for immediate ART, at a time when ART was typically delayed until CD4 counts fell. Whether ART initiation and durable HIV suppression were associated with changes in peripheral blood TRB repertoire composition and diversity was tested in a retrospective serial study. From some 27 adults with confirmed HIV infection, the cohort provided around 180 cryopreserved PBMC samples, gathered serially across a mean of about six years (range 1-12). Of the 30 or so participants with HIV, more than 10 were female. No cross-contamination during QIAcube processing was shown when test extractions of a monoclonal T-cell line were performed alongside 30 to 40 polyclonal samples. The paper's findings and limits, for the study overall: Starting ART was linked to a significant rise in TRB diversity, yet even with long-term ART the diversity remained significantly lower than in transplant donor controls. No data were available on ART adherence, viral resistance or therapy changes, limiting inferences about post-ART repertoire changes. Since PBMC availability was limited, sequencing covered only the TCR beta chain, with no alpha chain pairing. The samples were dated from about 2004 to 2018, and the ART regimens that were used may be less effective than current ART regimens. The repertoire was dominated across all time points by expanded TRB clones identified before ART initiation, although this dominance was seen to fluctuate and to decrease in many PLHIV after ART. Unsorted PBMC were profiled instead of sorted CD4+ and CD8+ T cells because pre-ART samples had limited cell numbers. CDR3 length ranges in HIV repertoires were narrower than in controls, and network structure suggested an antigen-experienced repertoire with only a slight naive shift after ART.

CDR3 length: 18 amino acids, cysteine to phenylalanine. Only the CDR3 part of the read is kept: 54 bases, read in frame from the first base. V gives up 0 bases and J gives up 4 bases, and the segment between their germline ends measures 21 bases. Looking up the germline V gene yields CDR1 SGHVS and CDR2 FNYEAQ. The immunoSEQ hsTCRB v3.0 assay was used at survey level resolution to sequence the TRB variable region. A depth of 40,000-50,000 T-cell genomes per sample was targeted for TRB sequencing. Pooled TRB libraries were sequenced on an Illumina MiSeq with a v3 150-cycle kit. The study's own analysis went as follows. Repertoire analysis was performed in R inside a reproducible Nextflow workflow that covered QC, data transformation and analysis. LymphoSeq2, an R package for exploring AIRR-Seq data, was used to implement custom analyses. After excluding a handful of samples that yielded fewer than 5000 total TRB sequences, some 190 HIV repertoires remained for analysis. Of the roughly 190 retained HIV repertoires, almost 60 were collected before and roughly 130 after ART initiation. Each repertoire was downsampled to 5000 TRB nucleotide sequences, and summary statistics were averaged across 100 downsampling iterations. Only TRB sequences with CDR3 regions of at least seven amino acids were retained for analysis. A Shannon entropy-derived clonality score and the Gini coefficient were used to measure diversity. In the repertoire networks, any two of the top 5000 CDR3 amino acid sequences were connected whenever the two sequences differed by an edit distance of one. GLIPH2 predicted antigen specificity groups and MHC restriction for TRB CDR3 amino acid sequences. To flag known CMV, EBV, HIV or tissue antigen associations, CDR3 amino acid sequences were matched against VDJdb and McPAS-TCR. Pre-ART, post-ART and control groups were compared with Wilcoxon signed-rank tests and Holm-Bonferroni correction. Entries here come from immuneACCESS through TCRdb and include only in-frame sequences with V and J called. Some clones fail to appear in such tables; in the studies checked, an unresolved V gene covers under half of the shortfall, and the cause of the remainder is unknown. That table furnishes V, J and clone size, whereas the DNA furnished D and trimming. The sample profile shows 20,000 to 25,000 clones; about 86% of them were found once. In total, the top ten clones hold roughly 3.5% of the sample.

To be included, a participant needed at least one PBMC sample from before ART initiation plus at least two post-ART samples. Every participant with HIV received treatment in the United States of America. Before DNA extraction, cryopreserved samples containing roughly 0.9-11 million PBMC were thawed and washed. At the time of the earliest PBMC sample, participants with HIV were aged between roughly 20 and 60 years. PBMC samples were contributed by each participant from 1-4 timepoints before ART initiation and 2-8 timepoints after ART initiation, with a median of 7 samples. For every participant, serial HIV viral load, CD4+ T-cell count, ART history and demographic data were obtained. Using a Qiagen kit on a QIAcube, genomic DNA was extracted from unsorted PBMC, with samples processed in batches of 12.

The chain joins TRBV7-6 to TRBJ1-1, with TRBD1 as a weak D call on 5 bases. The receptor was isolated from a young woman with HIV. The sequenced sample was unsorted PBMCs, obtained 1.9 years after starting antiretroviral therapy. The DNA reads as follows: TGTGCCAGCAGCTTAGCGCAAGACAGATTAAGCTTCGGCACTGAAGCTTTCTTT. The encoded protein is CASSLAQDRLSFGTEAFF.